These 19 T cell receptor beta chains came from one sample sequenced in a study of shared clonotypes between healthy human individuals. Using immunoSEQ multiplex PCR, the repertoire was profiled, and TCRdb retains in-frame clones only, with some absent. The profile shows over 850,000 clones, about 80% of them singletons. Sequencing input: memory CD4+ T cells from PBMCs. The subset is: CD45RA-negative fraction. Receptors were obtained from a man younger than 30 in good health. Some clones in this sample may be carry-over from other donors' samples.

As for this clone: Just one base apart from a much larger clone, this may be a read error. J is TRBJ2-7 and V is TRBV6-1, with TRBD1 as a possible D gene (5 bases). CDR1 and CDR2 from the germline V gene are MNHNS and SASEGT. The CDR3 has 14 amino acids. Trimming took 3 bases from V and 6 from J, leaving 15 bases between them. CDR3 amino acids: CASSDKGPPSEQYF. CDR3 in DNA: TGTGCCAGCAGTGACAAGGGGCCCCCCTCCGAGCAGTACTTC.

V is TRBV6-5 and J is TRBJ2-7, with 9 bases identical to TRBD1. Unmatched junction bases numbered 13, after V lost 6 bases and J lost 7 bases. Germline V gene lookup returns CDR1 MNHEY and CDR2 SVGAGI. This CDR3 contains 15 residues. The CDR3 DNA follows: TGTGCCAGCAGGTCACCGGGACAGGGTTCGCGGGAGCAGTACTTC. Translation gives CASRSPGQGSREQYF.

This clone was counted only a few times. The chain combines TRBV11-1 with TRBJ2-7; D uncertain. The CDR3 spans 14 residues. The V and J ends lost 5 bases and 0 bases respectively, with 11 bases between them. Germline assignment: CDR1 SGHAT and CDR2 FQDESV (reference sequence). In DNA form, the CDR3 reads TGTGCCAGCAGCCCCAGGTCCAACTCCTACGAGCAGTACTTC. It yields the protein CASSPRSNSYEQYF.

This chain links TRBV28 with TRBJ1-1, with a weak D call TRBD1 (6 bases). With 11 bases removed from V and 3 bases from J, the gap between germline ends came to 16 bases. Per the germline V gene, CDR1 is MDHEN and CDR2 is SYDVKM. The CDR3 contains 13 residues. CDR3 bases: TGTGCCTTACACAGGGTAGGGGACACTGAAGCTTTCTTT. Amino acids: CALHRVGDTEAFF. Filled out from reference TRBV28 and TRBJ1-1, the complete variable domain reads DVKVTQSSRYLVKRTGEKVFLECVQDMDHENMFWYRQDPGLGLRLIYFSYDVKMKEKGDIPEGYSVSREKKERFSLILESASTNQTSMYLCALHRVGDTEAFFGQGTRLTVV.

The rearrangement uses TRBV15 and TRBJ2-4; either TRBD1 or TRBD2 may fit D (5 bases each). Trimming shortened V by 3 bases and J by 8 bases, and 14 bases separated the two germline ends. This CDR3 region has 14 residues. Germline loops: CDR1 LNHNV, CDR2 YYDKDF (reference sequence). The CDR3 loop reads CATSRGESGDIQYF. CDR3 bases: TGTGCCACCAGCAGGGGGGAGAGTGGGGACATTCAGTACTTC.

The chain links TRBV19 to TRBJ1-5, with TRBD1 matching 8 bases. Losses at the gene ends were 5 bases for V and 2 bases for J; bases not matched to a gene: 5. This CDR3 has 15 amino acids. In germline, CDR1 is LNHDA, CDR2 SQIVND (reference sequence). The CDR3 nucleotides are TGTGCCAGTAGTGACAGGGGTCGTGGCAATCAGCCCCAGCATTTT. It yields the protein CASSDRGRGNQPQHF. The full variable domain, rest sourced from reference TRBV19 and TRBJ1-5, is DGGITQSPKYLFRKEGQNVTLSCEQNLNHDAMYWYRQDPGQGLRLIYYSQIVNDFQKGDIAEGYSVSREKKESFPLTVTSAQKNPTAFYLCASSDRGRGNQPQHFGDGTRLSIL.

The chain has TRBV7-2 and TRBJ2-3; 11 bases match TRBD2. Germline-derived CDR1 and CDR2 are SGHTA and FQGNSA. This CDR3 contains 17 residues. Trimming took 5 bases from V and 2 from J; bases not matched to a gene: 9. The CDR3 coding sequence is TGTGCCAGCAGCCCGCGGTTAGCGGGAGGGAACACAGATACGCAGTATTTT. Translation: CASSPRLAGGNTDTQYF. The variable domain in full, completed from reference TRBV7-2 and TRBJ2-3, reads GAGVSQSPSNKVTEKGKDVELRCDPISGHTALYWYRQSLGQGLEFLIYFQGNSAPDKSGLPSDRFSAERTGGSVSTLTIQRTQQEDSAVYLCASSPRLAGGNTDTQYFGPGTRLTVL.

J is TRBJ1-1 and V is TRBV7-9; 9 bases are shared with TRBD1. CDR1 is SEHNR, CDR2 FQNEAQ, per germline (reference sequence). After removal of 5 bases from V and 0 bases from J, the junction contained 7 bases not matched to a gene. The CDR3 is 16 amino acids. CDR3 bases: TGTGCCAGCAGCCGGACAGGGGAGTACATGAACACTGAAGCTTTCTTT. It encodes CASSRTGEYMNTEAFF.

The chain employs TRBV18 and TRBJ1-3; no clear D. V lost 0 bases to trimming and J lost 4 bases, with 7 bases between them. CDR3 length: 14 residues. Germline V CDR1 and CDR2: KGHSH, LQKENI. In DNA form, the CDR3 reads TGTGCCAGCTCACCACCGGGGTGGGGAAACACCATATATTTT. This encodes CASSPPGWGNTIYF.

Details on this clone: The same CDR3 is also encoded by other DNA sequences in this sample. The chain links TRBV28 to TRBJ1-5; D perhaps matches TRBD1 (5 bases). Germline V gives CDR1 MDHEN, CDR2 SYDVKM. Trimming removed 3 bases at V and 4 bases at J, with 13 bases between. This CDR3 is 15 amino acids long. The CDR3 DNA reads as TGTGCCAGCAGTTTGGGAGGGACGGAGAATCAGCCCCAGCATTTT. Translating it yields CASSLGGTENQPQHF.

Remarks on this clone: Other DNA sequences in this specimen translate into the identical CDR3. CDR3 coding DNA: TGTGCCAGCAGTTACGGGCGGGGGGGCTACGAGCAGTACTTC. This translates into CASSYGRGGYEQYF. V and J are TRBV6-5 and TRBJ2-7; 9 positions match TRBD2. Germline CDR1 reads MNHEY; CDR2 reads SVGAGI. This CDR3 comprises 14 residues. V was clipped by 2 bases and J by 3 bases; unmatched bases: 2.

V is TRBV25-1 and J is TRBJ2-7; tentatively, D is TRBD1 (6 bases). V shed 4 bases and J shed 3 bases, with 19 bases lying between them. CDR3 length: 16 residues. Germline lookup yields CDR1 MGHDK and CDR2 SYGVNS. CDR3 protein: CASSAPGHLPIYEQYF. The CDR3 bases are TGTGCCAGCAGTGCTCCGGGACACCTTCCGATCTACGAGCAGTACTTC.

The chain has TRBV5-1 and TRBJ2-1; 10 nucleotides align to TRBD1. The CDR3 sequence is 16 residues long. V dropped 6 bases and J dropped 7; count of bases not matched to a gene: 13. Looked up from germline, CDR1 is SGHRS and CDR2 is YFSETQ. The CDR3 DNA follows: TGCGCCAGCACCGAGCAAATCCCGGGACAGGGGAATGAGCAGTTCTTC. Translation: CASTEQIPGQGNEQFF.

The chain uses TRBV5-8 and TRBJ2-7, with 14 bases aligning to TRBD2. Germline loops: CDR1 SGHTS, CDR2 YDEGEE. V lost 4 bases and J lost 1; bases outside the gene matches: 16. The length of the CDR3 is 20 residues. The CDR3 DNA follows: TGTGCCAGCAGCAGATTTGGGACTAGCGGGAGTTCGATTAAGTCCTACGAGCAGTACTTC. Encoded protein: CASSRFGTSGSSIKSYEQYF.

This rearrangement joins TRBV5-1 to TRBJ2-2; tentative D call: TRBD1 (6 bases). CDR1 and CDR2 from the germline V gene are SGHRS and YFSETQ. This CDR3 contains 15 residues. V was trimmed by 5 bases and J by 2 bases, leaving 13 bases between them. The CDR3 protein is CASRPRGANTGELFF. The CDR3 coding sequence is TGCGCCAGCAGGCCCAGGGGCGCCAACACCGGGGAGCTGTTTTTT.

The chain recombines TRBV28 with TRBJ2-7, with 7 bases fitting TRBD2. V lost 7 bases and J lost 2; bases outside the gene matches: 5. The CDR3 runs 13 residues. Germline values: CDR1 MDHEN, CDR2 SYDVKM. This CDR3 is CASIREGTYEQYF. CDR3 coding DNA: TGTGCCAGCATCAGGGAGGGTACCTACGAGCAGTACTTC.

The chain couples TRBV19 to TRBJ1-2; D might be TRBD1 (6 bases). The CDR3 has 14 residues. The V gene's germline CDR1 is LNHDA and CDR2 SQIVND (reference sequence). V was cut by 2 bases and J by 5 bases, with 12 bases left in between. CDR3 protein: CASSISRGHYGYTF. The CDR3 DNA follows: TGTGCCAGTAGTATAAGCAGGGGCCATTATGGCTACACCTTC. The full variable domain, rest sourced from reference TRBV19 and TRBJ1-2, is DGGITQSPKYLFRKEGQNVTLSCEQNLNHDAMYWYRQDPGQGLRLIYYSQIVNDFQKGDIAEGYSVSREKKESFPLTVTSAQKNPTAFYLCASSISRGHYGYTFGSGTRLTVV.

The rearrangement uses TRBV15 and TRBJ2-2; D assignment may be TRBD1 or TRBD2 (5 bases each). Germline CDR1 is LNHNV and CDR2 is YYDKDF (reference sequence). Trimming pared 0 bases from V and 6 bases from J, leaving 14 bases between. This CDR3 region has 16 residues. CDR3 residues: CATSRDRQWGPGELFF. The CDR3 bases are TGTGCCACCAGCAGAGATCGGCAGTGGGGACCCGGGGAGCTGTTTTTT.

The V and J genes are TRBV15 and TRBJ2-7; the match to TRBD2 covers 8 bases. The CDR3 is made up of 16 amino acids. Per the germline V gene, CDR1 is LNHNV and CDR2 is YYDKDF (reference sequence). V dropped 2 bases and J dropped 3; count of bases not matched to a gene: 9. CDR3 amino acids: CATSRPDGGASYEQYF. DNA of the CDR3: TGTGCCACCAGCAGACCCGACGGGGGGGCCAGCTACGAGCAGTACTTC.